This TCR beta chain was sequenced during a study of shared clonotypes between healthy human individuals. Across the whole study: CD4 naive cells filled three plates per donor, CD4 memory three, CD8 naive two and CD8 memory one.

The CDR3 consists of 15 residues. Trimming took 6 bases from V and 4 from J; bases not matched to a gene: 5. Germline loops: CDR1 SGHAT, CDR2 FQNNGV. The study's findings and limits: Memory subsets had estimated richness that was generally smaller than that of naive subsets.

The assay was carried out at the deep level. The assay was immunoSEQ multiplex PCR, and TCRdb's table has in-frame clones only and misses some. The sample lists over a million clones; around 78% were seen once. A note on this clone: What it binds is not known.

The genes are TRBV11-2 and TRBJ2-2; 10 bases match TRBD2. This TCR was sampled from a man aged 18 to 30 in good health. Some clones in this sample may be carry-over from other donors' samples. Sample: memory CD4+ T cells from PBMCs. This sample's subset: CD45RA-negative fraction. CDR3 loop: CASRSLAGVTGELFF. CDR3 nucleotide sequence: TGTGCCAGCAGGTCTCTAGCGGGAGTCACCGGGGAGCTGTTTTTT. Variable domain in full (rest from reference TRBV11-2 and TRBJ2-2): EAGVAQSPRYKIIEKRQSVAFWCNPISGHATLYWYQQILGQGPKLLIQFQNNGVVDDSQLPKDRFSAERLKGVDSTLKIQPAKLEDSAVYLCASRSLAGVTGELFFGEGSRLTVL.